This T cell receptor beta chain was captured by sequencing in a study of blood T cell repertoires in COVID-19. Study-level information: Sources were T cells, B-cell-depleted T cells, or PBMCs; the material itself was cDNA or gDNA.

The V gene end was trimmed by 3 bases and the J gene end by 8 bases; junction bases not matched to a gene: 7. CDR3 length: 15 amino acids. From germline, CDR1 is SGHVS and CDR2 FNYEAQ. Original handling: How many nucleated cells were present was estimated from reference gene primer amplification. Assay used: immunoSEQ multiplex PCR; TCRdb lists only in-frame clones, some missing. For V, J and clone size, that table is used; D and trimming come from the DNA. The sample contains around 300,000 clones, 88% of which appear only once. Sequences were obtained from peripheral blood. The chain carries TRBV7-6 and TRBJ1-4; the match to TRBD1 covers 9 bases. This TCR was sampled from a man younger than 35 with active or convalescent COVID-19. The CDR3 region is CASSLGTGLSEKLFF. CDR3 bases: TGTGCCAGCAGCTTGGGGACAGGGTTGAGCGAAAAACTGTTTTTT.